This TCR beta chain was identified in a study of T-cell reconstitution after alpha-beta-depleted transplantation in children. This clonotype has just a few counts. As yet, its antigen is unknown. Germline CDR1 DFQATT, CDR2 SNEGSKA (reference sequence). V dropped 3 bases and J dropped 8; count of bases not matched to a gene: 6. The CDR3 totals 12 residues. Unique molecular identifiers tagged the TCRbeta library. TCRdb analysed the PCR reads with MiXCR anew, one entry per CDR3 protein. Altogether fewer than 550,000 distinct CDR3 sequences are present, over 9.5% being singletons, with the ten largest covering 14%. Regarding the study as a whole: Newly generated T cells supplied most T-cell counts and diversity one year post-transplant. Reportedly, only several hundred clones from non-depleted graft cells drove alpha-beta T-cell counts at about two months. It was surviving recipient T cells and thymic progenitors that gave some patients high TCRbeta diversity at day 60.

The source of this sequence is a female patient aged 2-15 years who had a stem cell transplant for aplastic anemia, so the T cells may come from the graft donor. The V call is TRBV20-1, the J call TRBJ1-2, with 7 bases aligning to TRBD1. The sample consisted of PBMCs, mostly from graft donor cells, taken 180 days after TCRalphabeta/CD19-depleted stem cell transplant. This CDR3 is CSARLQGWGYTF. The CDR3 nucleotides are TGCAGTGCTAGGTTACAGGGGTGGGGCTACACCTTC.